The TCR beta chain described here comes from a study of T cell responses to AZD1222 COVID-19 vaccine. The V gene end was trimmed by 4 bases and the J gene end by 7 bases; junction bases not matched to a gene: 4. The CDR3 runs to 13 residues. CDR1 is SGHRS and CDR2 is YFSETQ in the germline V gene. Comments on this clone: Its antigen is undetermined.

Study-level findings and limits: Without day 14 samples, only post-peak T cell repertoires were studied.

TCRdb keeps only in-frame clones here, not all; method: immunoSEQ multiplex PCR. This sample has about 130,000 clones; about 90% occur once, and the top ten carry about 1.9%. This material consisted of peripheral blood, taken 28 days after the second AZD1222 dose. The receptor was derived from an adult who received the AZD1222 COVID-19 vaccine. V usage is TRBV5-1 and J usage is TRBJ2-4, with 8 nucleotides matching TRBD1. The CDR3 DNA sequence: TGCGCCAGCAGCCCGGGACAGGATAACATTCAGTACTTC. Residues: CASSPGQDNIQYF.